This TCR beta chain was sequenced for a study of regulatory T cells in long-lasting Graves disease. The time point denotes: persistent/refractory GD, antithyroid drugs over 5 years with positive TRAb. Making the TCR library involved RNA that had been extracted from PBMCs. For TCR beta, libraries came from iRepertoire HTBI primers and Arm-PCR of CDR3 regions. TCRdb processed the multiplex PCR reads anew with MiXCR; each CDR3 protein has one entry. The sample holds about 470,000 distinct CDR3 sequences, 20% to 25% seen once. Points from the study as a whole: Persistent Graves' patients showed less TCR diversity than newly diagnosed patients showed. It was in persistent disease that TRBV28, TRBJ1-2 and TRBJ2-5 were favored.

Germline CDR1 reads SGHAT; CDR2 reads FQNNGV. The length of the CDR3 is 14 residues. With 4 bases removed from V and 7 bases from J, the gap between germline ends came to 16 bases. This clonotype was counted a few times. What it binds is not known. The chain links TRBV11-2 to TRBJ1-2; D not resolved. The sequence came from a female donor with Graves disease. The sequenced sample was peripheral blood mononuclear cells (PBMCs), obtained when the disease was refractory, from a patient treated with antithyroid drugs. The CDR3 reads CASSSGSPETGYTF. CDR3 nucleotides: TGTGCCAGCAGCTCGGGATCCCCAGAGACTGGCTACACCTTC.